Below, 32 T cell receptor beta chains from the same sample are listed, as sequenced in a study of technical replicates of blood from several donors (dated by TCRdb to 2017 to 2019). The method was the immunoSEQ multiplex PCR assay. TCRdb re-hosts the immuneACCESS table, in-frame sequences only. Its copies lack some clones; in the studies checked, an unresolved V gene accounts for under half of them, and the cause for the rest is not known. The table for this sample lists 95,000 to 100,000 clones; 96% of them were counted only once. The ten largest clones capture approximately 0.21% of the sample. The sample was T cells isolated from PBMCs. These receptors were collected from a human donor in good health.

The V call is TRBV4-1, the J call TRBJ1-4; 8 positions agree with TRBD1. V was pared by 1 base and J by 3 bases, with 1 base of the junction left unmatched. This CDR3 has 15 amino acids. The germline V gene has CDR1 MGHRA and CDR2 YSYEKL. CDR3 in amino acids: CASSQVDRANEKLFF. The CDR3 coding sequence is TGCGCCAGCAGCCAAGTGGACAGGGCTAATGAAAAACTGTTTTTT.

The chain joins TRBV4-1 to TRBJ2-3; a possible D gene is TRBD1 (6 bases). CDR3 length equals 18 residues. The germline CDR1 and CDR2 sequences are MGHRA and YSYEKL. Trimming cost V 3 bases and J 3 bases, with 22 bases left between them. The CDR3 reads CASSQDQRGRGLTDTQYF. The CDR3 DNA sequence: TGCGCCAGCAGCCAGGACCAACGGGGCAGGGGTTTAACAGATACGCAGTATTTT.

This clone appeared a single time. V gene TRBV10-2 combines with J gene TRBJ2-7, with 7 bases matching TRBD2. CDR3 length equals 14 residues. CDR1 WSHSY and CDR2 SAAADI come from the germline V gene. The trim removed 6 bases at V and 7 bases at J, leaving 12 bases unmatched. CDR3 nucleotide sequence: TGCGCCAGCAGCGTGACTAGCCCCTCGGAGGAGCAGTACTTC. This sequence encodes CASSVTSPSEEQYF.

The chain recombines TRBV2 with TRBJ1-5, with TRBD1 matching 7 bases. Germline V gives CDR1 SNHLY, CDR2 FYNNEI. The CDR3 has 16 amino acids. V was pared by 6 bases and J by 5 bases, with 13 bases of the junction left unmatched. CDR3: CASSLYQGGLDQPQHF. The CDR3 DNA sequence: TGTGCCAGCAGCCTTTACCAAGGGGGCTTAGATCAGCCCCAGCATTTT.

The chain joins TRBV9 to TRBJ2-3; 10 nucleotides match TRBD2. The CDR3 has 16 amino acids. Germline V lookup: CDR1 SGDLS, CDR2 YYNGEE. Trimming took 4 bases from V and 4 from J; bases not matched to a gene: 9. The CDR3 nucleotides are TGTGCCAGCAGCCCCCGGACTAGCGGATTCCCAGATACGCAGTATTTT. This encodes CASSPRTSGFPDTQYF.

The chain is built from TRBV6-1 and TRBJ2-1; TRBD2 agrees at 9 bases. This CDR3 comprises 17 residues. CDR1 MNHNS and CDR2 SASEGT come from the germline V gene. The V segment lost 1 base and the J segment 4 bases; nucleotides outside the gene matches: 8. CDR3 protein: CASSEVFASGRYNEQFF. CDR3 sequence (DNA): TGTGCCAGCAGTGAAGTTTTCGCCAGCGGGAGGTACAATGAGCAGTTCTTC.

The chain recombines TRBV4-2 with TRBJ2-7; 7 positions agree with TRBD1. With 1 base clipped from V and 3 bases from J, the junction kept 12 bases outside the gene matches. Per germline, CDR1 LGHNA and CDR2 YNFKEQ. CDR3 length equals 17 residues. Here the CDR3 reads CASSQVGDPGQLYEQYF. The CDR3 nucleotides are TGTGCCAGCAGCCAAGTGGGGGACCCGGGACAGCTCTACGAGCAGTACTTC.

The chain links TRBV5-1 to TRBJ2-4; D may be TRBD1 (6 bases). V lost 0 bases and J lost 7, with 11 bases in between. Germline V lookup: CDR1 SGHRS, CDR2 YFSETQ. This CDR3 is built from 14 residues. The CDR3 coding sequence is TGCGCCAGCAGCTTGGAACAGGGCCTCAACATTCAGTACTTC. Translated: CASSLEQGLNIQYF.

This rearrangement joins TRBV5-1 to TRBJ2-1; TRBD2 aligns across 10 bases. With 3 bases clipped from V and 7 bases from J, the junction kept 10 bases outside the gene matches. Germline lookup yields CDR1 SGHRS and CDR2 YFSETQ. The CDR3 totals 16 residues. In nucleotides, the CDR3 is TGCGCCAGCAGCTGGGGTAGCGGGAGGACGAATAATGAGCAGTTCTTC. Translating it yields CASSWGSGRTNNEQFF.

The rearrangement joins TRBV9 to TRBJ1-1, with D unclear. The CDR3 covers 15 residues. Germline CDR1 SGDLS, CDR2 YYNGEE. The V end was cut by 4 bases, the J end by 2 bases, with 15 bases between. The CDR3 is CASSQLAGENTEAFF. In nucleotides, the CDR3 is TGTGCCAGCAGCCAACTAGCGGGAGAAAACACTGAAGCTTTCTTT.

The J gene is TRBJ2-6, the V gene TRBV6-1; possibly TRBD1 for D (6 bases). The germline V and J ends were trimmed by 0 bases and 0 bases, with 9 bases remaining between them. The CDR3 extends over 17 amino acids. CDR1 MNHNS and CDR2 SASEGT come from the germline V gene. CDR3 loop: CASSEAAGDSGANVLTF. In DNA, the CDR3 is TGTGCCAGCAGTGAAGCGGCAGGGGACTCTGGGGCCAACGTCCTGACTTTC.

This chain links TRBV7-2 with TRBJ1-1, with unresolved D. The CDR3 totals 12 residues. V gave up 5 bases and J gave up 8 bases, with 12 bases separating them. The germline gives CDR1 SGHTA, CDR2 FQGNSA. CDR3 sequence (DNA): TGTGCCAGCAGCCTCCCCCGGGGAGAAGCTTTCTTT. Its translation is CASSLPRGEAFF. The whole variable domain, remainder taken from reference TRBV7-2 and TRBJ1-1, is GAGVSQSPSNKVTEKGKDVELRCDPISGHTALYWYRQSLGQGLEFLIYFQGNSAPDKSGLPSDRFSAERTGGSVSTLTIQRTQQEDSAVYLCASSLPRGEAFFGQGTRLTVV.

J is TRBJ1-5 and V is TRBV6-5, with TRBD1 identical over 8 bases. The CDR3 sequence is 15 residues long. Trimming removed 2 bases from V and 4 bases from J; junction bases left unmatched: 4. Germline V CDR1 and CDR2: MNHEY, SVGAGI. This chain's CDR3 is CASSYAGGLNQPQHF. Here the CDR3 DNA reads TGTGCCAGCAGTTACGCAGGGGGCCTGAATCAGCCCCAGCATTTT.

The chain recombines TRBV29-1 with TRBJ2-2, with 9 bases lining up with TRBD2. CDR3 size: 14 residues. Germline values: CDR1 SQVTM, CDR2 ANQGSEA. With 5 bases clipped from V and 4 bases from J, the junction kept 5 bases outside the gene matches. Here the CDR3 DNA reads TGCAGCGTTCGGCTAGCGGGAATCACCGGGGAGCTGTTTTTT. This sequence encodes CSVRLAGITGELFF.

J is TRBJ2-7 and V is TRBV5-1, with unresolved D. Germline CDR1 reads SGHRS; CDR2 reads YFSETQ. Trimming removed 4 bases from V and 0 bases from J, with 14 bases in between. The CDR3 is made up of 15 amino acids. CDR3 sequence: CASSGPPDNSYEQYF. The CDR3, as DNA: TGCGCCAGCAGCGGCCCCCCAGACAACTCCTACGAGCAGTACTTC.

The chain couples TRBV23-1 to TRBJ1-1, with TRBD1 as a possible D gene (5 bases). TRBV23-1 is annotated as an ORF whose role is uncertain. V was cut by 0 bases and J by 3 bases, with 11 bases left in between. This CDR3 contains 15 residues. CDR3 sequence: CASSQSATDDTEAFF. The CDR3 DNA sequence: TGCGCCAGCAGTCAATCAGCGACAGACGACACTGAAGCTTTCTTT.

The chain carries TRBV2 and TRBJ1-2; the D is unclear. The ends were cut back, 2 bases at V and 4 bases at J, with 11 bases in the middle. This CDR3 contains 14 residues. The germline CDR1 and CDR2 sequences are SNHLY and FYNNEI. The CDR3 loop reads CASSERRESYGYTF. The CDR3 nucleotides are TGTGCCAGCAGTGAAAGACGGGAGAGCTATGGCTACACCTTC.

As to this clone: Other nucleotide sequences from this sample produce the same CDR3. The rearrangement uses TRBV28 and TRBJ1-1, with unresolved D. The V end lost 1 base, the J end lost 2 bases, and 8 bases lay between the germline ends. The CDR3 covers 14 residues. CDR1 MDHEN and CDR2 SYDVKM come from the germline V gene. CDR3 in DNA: TGTGCCAGCAGTTTATTACTACCCAACACTGAAGCTTTCTTT. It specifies CASSLLLPNTEAFF.

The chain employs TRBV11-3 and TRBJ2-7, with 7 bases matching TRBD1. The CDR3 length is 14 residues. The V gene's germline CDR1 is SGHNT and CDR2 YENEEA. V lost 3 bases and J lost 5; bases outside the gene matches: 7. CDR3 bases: TGTGCCAGCAGCTTCACACAGGGGTCGAACGAGCAGTACTTC. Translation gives CASSFTQGSNEQYF.

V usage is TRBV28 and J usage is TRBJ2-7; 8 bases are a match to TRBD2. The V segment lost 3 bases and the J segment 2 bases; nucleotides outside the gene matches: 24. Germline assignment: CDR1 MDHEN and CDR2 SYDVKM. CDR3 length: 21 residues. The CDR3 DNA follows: TGTGCCAGCAGTTTGTGGGGTTTGAAAACGGGAGGGATCTTTGAACCCTACGAGCAGTACTTC. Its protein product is CASSLWGLKTGGIFEPYEQYF.

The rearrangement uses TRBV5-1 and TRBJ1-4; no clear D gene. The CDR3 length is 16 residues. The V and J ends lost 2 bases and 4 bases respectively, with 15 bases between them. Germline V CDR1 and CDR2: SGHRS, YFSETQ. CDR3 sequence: CASSLAPGSLNEKLFF. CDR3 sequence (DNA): TGCGCCAGCAGCTTAGCCCCCGGGAGCCTTAATGAAAAACTGTTTTTT. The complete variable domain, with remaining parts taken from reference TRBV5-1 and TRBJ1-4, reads KAGVTQTPRYLIKTRGQQVTLSCSPISGHRSVSWYQQTPGQGLQFLFEYFSETQRNKGNFPGRFSGRQFSNSRSEMNVSTLELGDSALYLCASSLAPGSLNEKLFFGSGTQLSVL.

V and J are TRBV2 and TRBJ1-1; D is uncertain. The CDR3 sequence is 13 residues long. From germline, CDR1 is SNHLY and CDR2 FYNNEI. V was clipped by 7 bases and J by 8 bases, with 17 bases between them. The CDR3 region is CASTKIWAEEAFF. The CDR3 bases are TGTGCCAGCACCAAAATCTGGGCAGAAGAAGCTTTCTTT.

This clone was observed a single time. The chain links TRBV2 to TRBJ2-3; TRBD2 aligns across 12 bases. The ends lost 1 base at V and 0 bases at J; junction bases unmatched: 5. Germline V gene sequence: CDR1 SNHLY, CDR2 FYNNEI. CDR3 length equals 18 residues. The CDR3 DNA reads TGTGCCAGCAGTGAAGGGCTAGCGGGAGGGAAAAGCACAGATACGCAGTATTTT. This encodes CASSEGLAGGKSTDTQYF.

This CDR3 is CASSPEVYSQETQYF. The CDR3 DNA sequence: TGTGCCAGCTCACCCGAAGTCTACAGCCAAGAGACCCAGTACTTC. The chain carries TRBV18 and TRBJ2-5; D ambiguous. Germline CDR1 is KGHSH and CDR2 is LQKENI. The CDR3 has 15 residues. V lost 3 bases, J lost 1 base, and 12 bases lay in between.

The CDR3 region has the DNA TGTGCCAGCAGTATTAACGTAAATACCAACACACAGCTCCCCGAGCAGTACTTC. Translated, it gives CASSINVNTNTQLPEQYF. The chain is built from TRBV2 and TRBJ2-7; D ambiguous. The germline V gene has CDR1 SNHLY and CDR2 FYNNEI. V gave up 5 bases and J gave up 6 bases, with 29 bases separating them. The CDR3 extends over 18 amino acids.

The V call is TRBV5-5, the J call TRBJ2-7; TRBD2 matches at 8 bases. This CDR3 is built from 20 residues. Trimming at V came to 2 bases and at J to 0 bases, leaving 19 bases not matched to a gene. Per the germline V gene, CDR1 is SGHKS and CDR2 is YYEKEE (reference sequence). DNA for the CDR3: TGTGCCAGCAGCTTTCCCCGGACGGGAGAAGCGGGAGTTAACTCCTACGAGCAGTACTTC. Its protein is CASSFPRTGEAGVNSYEQYF. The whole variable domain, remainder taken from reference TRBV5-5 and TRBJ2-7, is DAGVTQSPTHLIKTRGQQVTLRCSPISGHKSVSWYQQVLGQGPQFIFQYYEKEERGRGNFPDRFSARQFPNYSSELNVNALLLGDSALYLCASSFPRTGEAGVNSYEQYFGPGTRLTVT.

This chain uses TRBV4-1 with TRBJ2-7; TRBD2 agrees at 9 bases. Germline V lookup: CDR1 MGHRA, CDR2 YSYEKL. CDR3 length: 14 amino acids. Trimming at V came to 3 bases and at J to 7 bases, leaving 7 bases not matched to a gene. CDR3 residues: CASSQAAGGWEQYF. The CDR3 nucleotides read TGCGCCAGCAGCCAGGCAGCGGGAGGCTGGGAGCAGTACTTC.

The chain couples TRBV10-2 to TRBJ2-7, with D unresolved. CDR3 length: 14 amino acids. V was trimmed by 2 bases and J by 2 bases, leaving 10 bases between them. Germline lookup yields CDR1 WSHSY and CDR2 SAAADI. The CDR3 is CASSEMGVTYEQYF. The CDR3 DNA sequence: TGCGCCAGCAGTGAGATGGGCGTTACCTACGAGCAGTACTTC.

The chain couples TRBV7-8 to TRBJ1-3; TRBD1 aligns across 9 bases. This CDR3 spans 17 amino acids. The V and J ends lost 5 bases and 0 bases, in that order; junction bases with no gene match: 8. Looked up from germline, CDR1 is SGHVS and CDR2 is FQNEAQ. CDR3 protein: CASSPSRDRVSGNTIYF. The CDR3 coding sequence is TGTGCCAGCAGCCCGTCTCGGGACAGGGTCTCTGGAAACACCATATATTTT.

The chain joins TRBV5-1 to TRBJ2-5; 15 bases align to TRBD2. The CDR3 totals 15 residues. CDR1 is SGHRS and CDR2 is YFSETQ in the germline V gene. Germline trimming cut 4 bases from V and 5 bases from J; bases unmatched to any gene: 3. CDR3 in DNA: TGCGCCAGCAGCCCAGGGACTAGCGGGAGGGAGACCCAGTACTTC. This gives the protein CASSPGTSGRETQYF.

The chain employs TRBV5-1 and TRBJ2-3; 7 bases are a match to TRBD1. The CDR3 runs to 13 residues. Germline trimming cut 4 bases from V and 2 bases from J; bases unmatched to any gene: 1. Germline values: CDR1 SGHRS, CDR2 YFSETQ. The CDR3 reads CASSDRVTDTQYF. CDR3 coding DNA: TGCGCCAGCAGCGACAGGGTCACAGATACGCAGTATTTT.

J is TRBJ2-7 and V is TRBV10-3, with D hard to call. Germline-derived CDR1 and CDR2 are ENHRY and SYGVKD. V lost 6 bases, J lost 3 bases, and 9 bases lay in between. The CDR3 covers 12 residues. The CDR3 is CAISPTDYEQYF. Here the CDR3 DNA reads TGTGCCATCAGCCCAACAGACTACGAGCAGTACTTC.